A selection of T cell receptor beta chains follows, all from one sample in a study of CD8+CD57+ T cells in acquired aplastic anemia. TCRdb independently ran MiXCR on the reads; one entry per CDR3 protein. The sample records around 200,000 distinct CDR3 sequences, 48% being singletons. Sequencing was performed on sorted CD4+, CD8+, or CD8+CD57+ T cells (not recorded which) from PBMCs. The origin of the receptors is a human donor with aplastic anemia. Both conserved end residues are part of each CDR3. Each record gives: CDR3 DNA, CDR3 protein, D gene, V gene, clone size, J gene. A D gene is named only where the DNA matches it firmly. Rows may omit the clone size; those that give it use once, few, many or a size class.

TGTGCCAGCAGTAGGACAGGGACGAACACCGGGGAGCTGTTTTTT	CASSRTGTNTGELFF	TRBD1	TRBV25-1	.	TRBJ2-2
TGTGCCAGCAGCGTAGATGCGACCCATGGGGAGACCCAGTACTTC	CASSVDATHGETQYF	.	TRBV9	many	TRBJ2-5
TGCAGTGCTAGGGGAGGGGTAGGTCAGCCCCAGCATTTT	CSARGGVGQPQHF	.	TRBV20-1	.	TRBJ1-5
TGCGCCAGCCGGGGCGGGGACTATGGCTACACCTTC	CASRGGDYGYTF	.	TRBV5-1	many	TRBJ1-2
TGCAGTGCTAGAGCAACAGGAGTGGGAGATGGCTACACCTTC	CSARATGVGDGYTF	.	TRBV20-1	.	TRBJ1-2
TGCGGGGTATACAGGGTTCACATGAACACTGAAGCTTTCTTT	CGVYRVHMNTEAFF	.	TRBV20-1	many	TRBJ1-1
TGCAGTGCTAGGGGGCTGGGCTCCTACGAGCAGTACTTC	CSARGLGSYEQYF	.	TRBV20-1	.	TRBJ2-7
TGTGCCAGCTCACCAAGACAGATATCTGGAAACACCATATATTTT	CASSPRQISGNTIYF	.	TRBV14	.	TRBJ1-3
TGTGCCACCAGTGATCTACGCGGGGTAACGCAGTATTTT	CATSDLRGVTQYF	.	TRBV24-1	.	TRBJ2-3
TGTGCCAGCAGGGACGACACCGGGGAGCTGTCTTTT	CASRDDTGELSF	.	TRBV25-1	.	TRBJ2-2
TGCAGTGCTAGAGATTCGGGTTCCGAGCAGTACTTC	CSARDSGSEQYF	.	TRBV20-1	.	TRBJ2-7
TGCGCCAGCAGCCAAGCGGGCCAGGGCTTAACCTACGAGCAGTACTTC	CASSQAGQGLTYEQYF	.	TRBV4-1	many	TRBJ2-7
TGCGCCAGCAGCCCAAGGACAGGGGGCGACTACGAGCAGTACTTC	CASSPRTGGDYEQYF	TRBD1	TRBV4-1	.	TRBJ2-7
TGCAGTGCTAGAGATAGGGACAGGGGGTTATACGGTGGCTACACCTTC	CSARDRDRGLYGGYTF	TRBD1	TRBV20-1	many	TRBJ1-2
TGTGCCAGCACCGAAAATGGTGGGACAGGGCTTAATTTC	CASTENGGTGLNF	TRBD1	TRBV11-2	many	TRBJ2-1
TGCAGTGCTGGCCCGAGGCCGGATACGCAGTATTTT	CSAGPRPDTQYF	.	TRBV20-1	.	TRBJ2-3
TGTGCCAGTAGCTGGGACGGAAATCAGCCCCAGCATTTT	CASSWDGNQPQHF	.	TRBV19	many	TRBJ1-5
TGTGCCAGCAGCTTAGTTGGACATAGCAATCAGCCCCAGCATTTT	CASSLVGHSNQPQHF	.	TRBV11-2	many	TRBJ1-5
TGTGCCAGCAGCCAAGGGGGGATGAACACTGAAGCTTTCTTT	CASSQGGMNTEAFF	.	TRBV4-2	.	TRBJ1-1
TGTGCCAGCCGGGACAGCCATAATTCACCCCTCCACTTT	CASRDSHNSPLHF	TRBD1	TRBV2	.	TRBJ1-6
TGTGCCAGCAGCTTTGCAGGGGACACTGAAGCTTTCTTT	CASSFAGDTEAFF	.	TRBV7-8	.	TRBJ1-1
TGCGCCAGCAGCGACCCGACAGGGGGGAACACTGAAGCTTTCTTT	CASSDPTGGNTEAFF	TRBD1	TRBV5-1	many	TRBJ1-1
TGTGCCACCAGCCCATCCAGGGGGTTCTACGAGCAGTACTTC	CATSPSRGFYEQYF	TRBD1	TRBV15	.	TRBJ2-7
TGTGCCAGCAGTGGACTAGCGGGAGGGGTTGAGCAGTTCTTC	CASSGLAGGVEQFF	TRBD2	TRBV25-1	.	TRBJ2-1
TGTGCCAGCAGCGTAGGGAGTTACAATGAGCAGTTCTTC	CASSVGSYNEQFF	.	TRBV9	many	TRBJ2-1
TGTGCCAGCATTTCCGGGACAGGAATGGGCACCCTCCACTTT	CASISGTGMGTLHF	TRBD1	TRBV2	few	TRBJ1-6
TGTGCCAGCACCCGGGACCTCTATAATTCACCCCTCCACTTT	CASTRDLYNSPLHF	.	TRBV25-1	once	TRBJ1-6
TGTGCCACAACCCGGGACAGGGAACACGAGCAGTACTTC	CATTRDREHEQYF	TRBD1	TRBV2	many	TRBJ2-7
TGCAGTGCCAGAGACGGGAGCTCCTACAATGAGCAGTTCTTC	CSARDGSSYNEQFF	.	TRBV20-1	many	TRBJ2-1
TGTGCCAGCAGCCCGAGATATGGGACACCAAGGGGAAACACTGAAGCTTTCTTT	CASSPRYGTPRGNTEAFF	.	TRBV9	many	TRBJ1-1
TGTGCCAGTAGTAGACAGGCACCCTTGGGCTACACCTTC	CASSRQAPLGYTF	.	TRBV19	.	TRBJ1-2
TGCGCCAGCAGCCAAGGGTCAAGAGACACCGGGGAGCTGTTTTTT	CASSQGSRDTGELFF	.	TRBV4-1	many	TRBJ2-2
TGTGCCACCAGCACGGACAAGATCTACGAGCAGTACTTC	CATSTDKIYEQYF	.	TRBV15	.	TRBJ2-7
TGTGCCACTTCCTTACGGTCAGGATGGGAGGACACCTACGAGCAGTACTTC	CATSLRSGWEDTYEQYF	.	TRBV15	.	TRBJ2-7
TGTGCCAGCAGTGTTGATAGGGCCGGGGCCAACGTCCTGACTTTC	CASSVDRAGANVLTF	.	TRBV6-1	.	TRBJ2-6
TGTGCCAGTAGTCCTACAGGTCGGGGAGTCCCTCCCTACGAGCAGTACTTC	CASSPTGRGVPPYEQYF	.	TRBV19	few	TRBJ2-7
TGTGCCACCCACGGACAGGCGGATGGCTACACCTTC	CATHGQADGYTF	TRBD1	TRBV10-3	few	TRBJ1-2
TGTGCCAGCAATTGGCGGGAGACAGATACGCAGTATTTT	CASNWRETDTQYF	TRBD2	TRBV25-1	.	TRBJ2-3
TGTGCCAGCAGACTACAGGGTAACACCGGGGAGCTGTTTTTT	CASRLQGNTGELFF	.	TRBV6-4	.	TRBJ2-2
TGTGCCAGTAAATTGGGACAGGGGGTCATCACCGGGGAGCTGTTTTTT	CASKLGQGVITGELFF	TRBD1	TRBV19	.	TRBJ2-2
TGTGCCAGCAGCCATCTCATTTCGGGATCCCACCAAGAGACCCAATACTTC	CASSHLISGSHQETQYF	.	TRBV10-2	once	TRBJ2-5
TGTGCCATCAGTCCCGCCCCCTACAATGAGCAGTTCTTC	CAISPAPYNEQFF	.	TRBV10-3	.	TRBJ2-1
TGCGCCAGCAGCTTGGATCCTGGGGCCAACGTCCTGACTTTC	CASSLDPGANVLTF	.	TRBV5-1	.	TRBJ2-6
TGTGCCAGCATGAGGGATAGCAATCAGCCCCAGCATTTT	CASMRDSNQPQHF	.	TRBV2	once	TRBJ1-5
TGTGCCAGTGGAAGGGGGCGGAATGAAAAACTGTTTTTT	CASGRGRNEKLFF	TRBD1	TRBV19	.	TRBJ1-4
TGTGCCATCAGATCAGTATTGACTCAGCAGTTCTTC	CAIRSVLTQQFF	.	TRBV10-3	few	TRBJ2-1
TGTGCCAGCAGCTTTGCGGGACACAATTCACCCCTCCACTTT	CASSFAGHNSPLHF	.	TRBV7-8	.	TRBJ1-6
TGTGCCACCAGCAGAGCCCCCGGGGGTTTTGAAAAACTGTTTTTT	CATSRAPGGFEKLFF	.	TRBV15	many	TRBJ1-4
TGTGCCAGCAGTCCCACGGGGAAGAATGAGCAGTTCTTC	CASSPTGKNEQFF	.	TRBV27	many	TRBJ2-1
TGTGCCAGTATTGGGGTGGGTGGGGCCAACGTCCTGACTTTC	CASIGVGGANVLTF	.	TRBV19	.	TRBJ2-6
TGTGCCAGCAGCGTGACAGGTCGTAGAACTGAAGCTTTCTTT	CASSVTGRRTEAFF	.	TRBV7-2	many	TRBJ1-1
TGCAGCTATATTGGTCTTGGCAATCAGCCCCAGCATTTT	CSYIGLGNQPQHF	.	TRBV29-1	many	TRBJ1-5
TGCAGTGCCCTCAGCCGGACAGGGTTTGGTGAGCAGTACTTC	CSALSRTGFGEQYF	TRBD1	TRBV20-1	few	TRBJ2-7